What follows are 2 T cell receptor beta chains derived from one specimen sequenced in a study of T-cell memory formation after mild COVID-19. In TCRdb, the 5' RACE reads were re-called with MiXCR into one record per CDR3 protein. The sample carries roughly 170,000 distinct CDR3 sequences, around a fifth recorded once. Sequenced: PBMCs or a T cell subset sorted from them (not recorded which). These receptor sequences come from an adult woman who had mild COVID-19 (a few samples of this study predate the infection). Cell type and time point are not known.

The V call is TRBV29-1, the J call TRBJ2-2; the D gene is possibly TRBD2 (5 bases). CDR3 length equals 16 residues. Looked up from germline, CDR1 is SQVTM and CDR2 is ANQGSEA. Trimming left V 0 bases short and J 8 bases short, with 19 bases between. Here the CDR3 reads CSVEDLTGMVGGELFF. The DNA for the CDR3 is TGCAGCGTTGAAGATCTTACCGGGATGGTTGGAGGGGAGCTGTTTTTT.

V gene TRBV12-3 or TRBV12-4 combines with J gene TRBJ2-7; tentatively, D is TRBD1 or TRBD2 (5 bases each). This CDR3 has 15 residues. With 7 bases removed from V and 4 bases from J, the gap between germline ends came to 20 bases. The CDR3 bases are TGTGCCAGCACCTCCGGCGGGCAGGGTATGTACGAGCAGTACTTC. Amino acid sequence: CASTSGGQGMYEQYF.